This TCR beta chain came from a study of shared clonotypes between healthy human individuals. The overall study: The study enrolled two women and a few men aged 18 to 49.

Points on this clone: Its antigen is not known.

The naive CD8 population came from CD45RO-negative cells selected for CCR7, without terminally differentiated effector memory CD45RA+ cells. This CDR3 contains 15 residues. Germline CDR1 SGHAT, CDR2 FQNNGV. V shed 5 bases, J shed 3 bases, and the junction held 10 bases outside the gene matches. Measured with immunoSEQ multiplex PCR; TCRdb has only the in-frame clones, and not every one. Altogether millions of clones are present, approximately 94% being singletons, with the ten largest covering more than 0.95%. Study results and limitations: Blood was the only sampled material, and tissue repertoires likely differ. Clonotypes that were shared across a few donors made up around 5% of naive CD4 clonotypes.

This chain uses TRBV11-2 with TRBJ2-7, with 7 bases identical to TRBD2. Sequencing used naive CD8+ T cells sorted from blood. The TCR was taken from a man younger than 35 in good health. The CDR3 DNA sequence: TGTGCCAGCAGCCCGAGCCCCGGGACTATCTACGAGCAGTACTTC. This translates into CASSPSPGTIYEQYF.